A selection of T cell receptor beta chains follows, all from one sample in a study of PD-L1 blockade in urothelial cancer. Measured with immunoSEQ multiplex PCR; TCRdb has only the in-frame clones, and not every one. There are 45,000 to 60,000 clones in the sample; approximately 80% occur only once, and about 5.6% lies in the top ten. The specimen was PBMCs, collected around atezolizumab (anti-PD-L1) treatment. Every receptor here comes from a man in his forties with urothelial cancer. The CDR3 runs from the conserved cysteine through the conserved F or W. A D gene is named only where the DNA matches it firmly. Clone size is stated in some rows and not others, as once, few, many or a class when expanded.

NA,TRBJ2-6,TRBV5-4,once,TGTGCCAGCAGCCCAGCGGGCTCTGGGGCCAACGTCCTGACTTTC,CASSPAGSGANVLTF
TRBD1,TRBJ2-3,TRBV28,once,TGTGCCAGCAGTTTCCAGGGGGCTGGCACAGATACGCAGTATTTT,CASSFQGAGTDTQYF
TRBD2,TRBJ2-1,TRBV4-2,NA,TGTGCCAGCAGTCAGGCTAGCGGGCTAACCTACAATGAGCAGTTCTTC,CASSQASGLTYNEQFF
NA,TRBJ1-2,TRBV28,NA,TGTGCCAGCAGTTCGGAGAGCAAAGCTAACTATGGCTACACCTTC,CASSSESKANYGYTF
TRBD2,TRBJ2-4,TRBV5-1,NA,TGCGCCAGCAGCTCCGGACTAGAATGGGGCAAAAACATTCAGTACTTC,CASSSGLEWGKNIQYF
NA,TRBJ2-7,TRBV19,few,TGTGCCAGTGGTAGAGGCTCCTACGAGCAGTACTTC,CASGRGSYEQYF
TRBD2,TRBJ2-1,TRBV5-4,NA,TGTGCCAGCGCAAGAGCGGGAGGAGCCTACAATGAGCAGTTCTTC,CASARAGGAYNEQFF
TRBD1,TRBJ2-1,TRBV28,NA,TGTGCCAGCAGTCTGACAGGGATGAATGAGCAGTTCTTC,CASSLTGMNEQFF
NA,TRBJ2-3,TRBV13,NA,TGTGCCAGCAGCCCGGGTCTCTACACAGATACGCAGTATTTT,CASSPGLYTDTQYF
TRBD1,TRBJ1-1,TRBV14,NA,TGTGCCAGCAGCCAAGATCACAGGGGTGCTTTCTTT,CASSQDHRGAFF
TRBD2,TRBJ2-1,TRBV9,once,TGTGCCAGCAGCGCGGGGGGGTCTAGCGGGATGGGGCAGTTCTTC,CASSAGGSSGMGQFF
TRBD1,TRBJ2-1,TRBV6-1,once,TGTGCCAGCGACAGGGGTATCAATGAGCAGTTCTTC,CASDRGINEQFF
TRBD1,TRBJ1-5,TRBV18,NA,TGTGCCAGCTCAACGACCGGGACAGGGAAACAGCCCCAGCATTTT,CASSTTGTGKQPQHF
NA,TRBJ1-2,TRBV11-2,NA,TGTGCCAGCAGCCGAGGGTATGGCTACACCTTC,CASSRGYGYTF
NA,TRBJ2-2,TRBV10-3,NA,TGTGCCATCAGCAGGGATCAGGTCGGGGAGCTGTTTTTT,CAISRDQVGELFF
NA,TRBJ1-4,TRBV6-5,NA,TGTGCCAGCAGTTATCGGATGGTCGGGGTGAATGAAAAACTGTTTTTT,CASSYRMVGVNEKLFF
TRBD2,TRBJ2-2,TRBV4-2,once,TGTGCCAGCACCCAACAAAGCGGGAGCCCAGGCACCGGGGAGCTGTTTTTT,CASTQQSGSPGTGELFF
NA,TRBJ2-5,TRBV7-2,NA,TGTGCCAGCAGCTTAGCCGTTGGTTCTAGTGGGTCCCAGTACTTC,CASSLAVGSSGSQYF
TRBD2,TRBJ2-1,TRBV19,NA,TGTGCCAGTAGTTCCCTAGCGGACAATGAGCAGTTCTTC,CASSSLADNEQFF
NA,TRBJ1-1,TRBV18,NA,TGTGCCAGCTCGCCTCTCTCGGGAGACACTGAAGCTTTCTTT,CASSPLSGDTEAFF
NA,TRBJ2-2,TRBV19,NA,TGTGCCAGTAATCCCGGGACTTCGAACACCGGGGAGCTGTTTTTT,CASNPGTSNTGELFF
NA,TRBJ1-2,TRBV5-1,NA,TGCGCCAGCAGCTCAGGCGGACAGTTCTATGGCTACACCTTC,CASSSGGQFYGYTF
NA,TRBJ1-1,TRBV5-1,NA,TGCGCCAGCAGCTCGATACAGGGTTGGACTGAAGCTTTCTTT,CASSSIQGWTEAFF
NA,TRBJ2-5,TRBV6-1,NA,TGTGCCAGCAGTGAAGAGATGGGAGTCGTGGAGACCCAGTACTTC,CASSEEMGVVETQYF
TRBD1,TRBJ1-2,TRBV28,NA,TGTGCCAGCAGCCAGGACAGGCCTTATGGCTACACCTTC,CASSQDRPYGYTF
NA,TRBJ1-1,TRBV5-6,NA,TGTGCCAGCAGCTTCCGGGAGGCGGGGAACACTGAAGCTTTCTTT,CASSFREAGNTEAFF
NA,TRBJ2-7,TRBV6-1,few,TGTGCCAGCAGTGAAGTGTTACAGGGGGGGTCCTACGAGCAGTACTTC,CASSEVLQGGSYEQYF
NA,TRBJ2-2,TRBV9,few,TGTGCCAGCAGCGGGTCACAGGGCCGAACCGGGGAGCTGTTTTTT,CASSGSQGRTGELFF
TRBD2,TRBJ2-7,TRBV7-2,NA,TGTGCCAGCAGCTTAGCCCGGACTAGCGGGAGTGGAAGGGGATACGAGCAGTACTTC,CASSLARTSGSGRGYEQYF
NA,TRBJ2-6,TRBV4-2,many,TGTGCCAGCAGCCAAGAGTCGTCCGGGCCAGGGCTCATTCAATCTGGGGCCAACGTCCTGACTTTC,CASSQESSGPGLIQSGANVLTF
TRBD2,TRBJ2-3,TRBV2,NA,TGTGCCAGCGGATGGACTAGAACCGCAGATACGCAGTATTTT,CASGWTRTADTQYF
NA,TRBJ1-1,TRBV28,NA,TGTGCCAGCGGTTCTTGGCAGGGAAGGGAAGGGGACACTGAAGCTTTCTTT,CASGSWQGREGDTEAFF
NA,TRBJ1-1,TRBV5-1,NA,TGCGCCAGCAGCTTACGCGTGGGACAGAACACTGAAGCTTTCTTT,CASSLRVGQNTEAFF
TRBD1,TRBJ2-5,TRBV6-6,NA,TGTGCCAGCAGTTACCCGGGACAGGGTAAGGAGACCCAGTACTTC,CASSYPGQGKETQYF
NA,TRBJ2-5,TRBV10-3,NA,TGTGCCATCAGTGTTGGGGGCCCACAAGAGACCCAGTACTTC,CAISVGGPQETQYF
TRBD1,TRBJ1-5,TRBV5-5,NA,TGTGCCAGCAGCCGGGGACAGGGGGTTGATCAGCCCCAGCATTTT,CASSRGQGVDQPQHF
NA,TRBJ2-1,TRBV28,NA,TGTGCCAGCAGTTTAGGCGGGATTGATCGGAATGAGCAGTTCTTC,CASSLGGIDRNEQFF
NA,TRBJ1-1,TRBV5-6,NA,TGTGCCAGCAGCTTGGAAGGAGGCACTGAAGCTTTCTTT,CASSLEGGTEAFF
NA,TRBJ1-2,TRBV6-6,NA,TGTGCCAGCAGTTACTCGGCATCACCCAATGGCTACACCTTC,CASSYSASPNGYTF
NA,TRBJ1-1,TRBV29-1,NA,TGCAGCGTTCGCGTCTCTGAAGCTTTCTTT,CSVRVSEAFF
NA,TRBJ1-1,TRBV5-1,NA,TGCGCCAGCAGCTTGGAACGCGGGGGCGCTGAAGCTTTCTTT,CASSLERGGAEAFF
NA,TRBJ1-2,TRBV10-1,few,TGCGCCAGCCTCCTGAGAGGGAAGGTCGGAGATGGCTACACCTTC,CASLLRGKVGDGYTF
TRBD1,TRBJ1-2,TRBV19,NA,TGTGCCAGCAGACAGGGGGCTTGGGATGGCTACACCTTC,CASRQGAWDGYTF
NA,TRBJ2-5,TRBV5-4,NA,TGTGCCAGCAGCTTGTTCGGGGGTCAAGAGACCCAGTACTTC,CASSLFGGQETQYF
NA,TRBJ2-7,TRBV7-9,NA,TGTGCCAGCAGCTTACCGATAAGGAGCGGTAACGAGCAGTACTTC,CASSLPIRSGNEQYF
TRBD2,TRBJ2-7,TRBV6-5,NA,TGTGCCAGCAGTTCGGGAGGGGGTGGGTCCTACGAGCAGTACTTC,CASSSGGGGSYEQYF
NA,TRBJ1-1,TRBV9,NA,TGTGCCAGCAGCGACCTACAGGGCCTGAACACTGAAGCTTTCTTT,CASSDLQGLNTEAFF
TRBD2,TRBJ2-1,TRBV5-4,once,TGTGCCAGCAGCTTGTTCGGGACTAGCAGGTACAATGAGCAGTTCTTC,CASSLFGTSRYNEQFF
TRBD1,TRBJ1-4,TRBV19,NA,TGTGCCAGCCGGGGGACAGGGGGTTCTGAAAAACTGTTTTTT,CASRGTGGSEKLFF